This entry describes one T cell receptor beta chain. This record belongs to a study of T cell changes during pregnancy in multiple sclerosis. Assay used: immunoSEQ multiplex PCR; TCRdb lists only in-frame clones, some missing. The data show about 100,000 clones, about nine tenths seen once. The CDR3 length is 15 residues. V lost 2 bases, J lost 7 bases, and 8 bases stayed unmatched. The germline CDR1 and CDR2 sequences are SGDLS and YYNGEE. The sample here was peripheral blood, taken after pregnancy. The chain couples TRBV9 to TRBJ1-2; 10 nucleotides agree with TRBD1. The clonotype comes from a female donor with multiple sclerosis, enrolled in a pregnancy study. DNA of the CDR3: TGTGCCAGCAGCGTCGACAGGGGGCGTCTTAGTGGCTACACCTTC. It yields the protein CASSVDRGRLSGYTF.